These 14 T cell receptor beta chains came from one sample sequenced in a study of T cell responses to AZD1222 COVID-19 vaccine (dated by TCRdb to the early 2020s). The time point label for this specimen denotes: about 28 days (+/-7) after the second vaccine dose. The receptor library was made with the immunoSEQ multiplex PCR assay. Sourced from immuneACCESS, this table was stored by TCRdb with only in-frame sequences that have V and J called. A share of the clones is absent; for the studies checked, an unresolved V gene accounts for under half, and the remainder has no known explanation. This sample is represented by roughly 110,000 clones; about 91% of them were singletons. The leading ten clones occupy 5.5% to 7.5% of the sample. Sequencing was performed on peripheral blood, taken 28 days after the second AZD1222 dose. The origin of the receptors is an adult who received the AZD1222 COVID-19 vaccine.

The chain is built from TRBV2 and TRBJ1-1, with TRBD1 identical over 9 bases. The junction had 3 bases not matched to a gene; V was cut back by 6 bases and J by 1 base. This CDR3 is built from 14 residues. Germline-derived CDR1 and CDR2 are SNHLY and FYNNEI. CDR3 DNA: TGTGCCAGCAGCCGGGGACAGGGGAACACTGAAGCTTTCTTT. Translating it yields CASSRGQGNTEAFF.

This chain links TRBV7-9 with TRBJ2-2, with a possible D match to TRBD1 (5 bases). The CDR3 consists of 15 residues. Trimming took 2 bases from V and 8 from J, leaving 15 bases between them. The germline V gene has CDR1 SEHNR and CDR2 FQNEAQ (reference sequence). The CDR3 spells CASSLNATAKGELFF. In DNA, the CDR3 is TGTGCCAGCAGCTTAAATGCGACAGCGAAGGGGGAGCTGTTTTTT.

V usage is TRBV11-2 and J usage is TRBJ1-4, with D possibly TRBD1 on 5 matching bases. CDR1 SGHAT and CDR2 FQNNGV come from the germline V gene. V was trimmed by 6 bases and J by 5 bases, leaving 13 bases between them. CDR3 size: 14 residues. DNA for the CDR3: TGTGCCAGCAGAACAGGAGCTCAAAATGAAAAACTGTTTTTT. Translated: CASRTGAQNEKLFF.

This clone has only one observation. The chain recombines TRBV20-1 with TRBJ2-1, with unresolved D. V lost 5 bases to trimming and J lost 6 bases, with 8 bases between them. Germline V CDR1 and CDR2: DFQATT, SNEGSKA (reference sequence). The CDR3 totals 11 residues. The CDR3 sequence is CSAAPSNEQFF. As DNA, the CDR3 is TGCAGTGCTGCCCCGAGCAATGAGCAGTTCTTC.

The chain links TRBV5-1 to TRBJ2-3; 8 nucleotides agree with TRBD1. V shed 2 bases, J shed 4 bases, and the junction held 9 bases outside the gene matches. This CDR3 has 16 residues. Germline CDR1 reads SGHRS; CDR2 reads YFSETQ. CDR3 sequence: CASSFGPDRVADTQYF. The CDR3 DNA reads as TGCGCCAGCAGCTTCGGACCGGACAGGGTTGCAGATACGCAGTATTTT.

The chain combines TRBV4-2 with TRBJ2-1, with D possibly matching TRBD2 (6 bases). V was trimmed by 0 bases and J by 4 bases, leaving 13 bases between them. Germline CDR1 reads LGHNA; CDR2 reads YNFKEQ. CDR3 size: 16 residues. The CDR3 coding sequence is TGTGCCAGCAGCCAAGAGGGGACTTCCGGATACAATGAGCAGTTCTTC. Its translation: CASSQEGTSGYNEQFF.

At least ten counts were recorded for this clone. The chain employs TRBV4-1 and TRBJ2-1; TRBD1 aligns across 9 bases. CDR3 length: 14 residues. J lost 9 bases, V lost 3 bases, and 6 bases had no gene match. Germline V gives CDR1 MGHRA, CDR2 YSYEKL. This CDR3 is CASSQTDRGFEQFF. The CDR3 DNA is TGCGCCAGCAGCCAGACGGACAGGGGTTTTGAGCAGTTCTTC.

The rearrangement joins TRBV6-5 to TRBJ2-7; a possible D gene is TRBD2 (5 bases). This CDR3 has 14 amino acids. The germline gives CDR1 MNHEY, CDR2 SVGAGI. The V end was cut by 2 bases, the J end by 1 base, with 9 bases between. The CDR3 reads CASSYRGFSYEQYF. The DNA of the CDR3 is TGTGCCAGCAGTTACCGAGGGTTTTCCTACGAGCAGTACTTC.

The CDR3 DNA reads TGTGCCAGCAGTCAGACAGTTAACATTCAGTACTTC. Translating gives CASSQTVNIQYF. J is TRBJ2-4 and V is TRBV2; perhaps TRBD1 as D (5 bases). This CDR3 is 12 amino acids long. V lost 5 bases, J lost 7 bases, and 9 bases lay in between. Looked up from germline, CDR1 is SNHLY and CDR2 is FYNNEI. Looking up the rest from reference TRBV2 and TRBJ2-4 gives the full variable domain: EPEVTQTPSHQVTQMGQEVILRCVPISNHLYFYWYRQILGQKVEFLVSFYNNEISEKSEIFDDQFSVERPDGSNFTLKIRSTKLEDSAMYFCASSQTVNIQYFGAGTRLSVL.

This chain uses TRBV19 with TRBJ1-1; D is perhaps TRBD1 (6 bases). The germline gives CDR1 LNHDA, CDR2 SQIVND (reference sequence). V shed 5 bases and J shed 1 base, with 14 bases lying between them. This CDR3 is 15 amino acids long. The CDR3 loop is CASSQGFDRNTEAFF. In nucleotides, the CDR3 is TGTGCCAGTAGTCAGGGGTTCGACAGGAACACTGAAGCTTTCTTT.

The rearrangement uses TRBV28 and TRBJ2-7; the D gene is possibly TRBD1 (6 bases). Looked up from germline, CDR1 is MDHEN and CDR2 is SYDVKM. There are 14 residues in the CDR3. V was clipped by 7 bases and J by 5 bases, with 18 bases between them. The CDR3 here is CASKIQGLWNEQYF. CDR3 nucleotides: TGTGCCAGCAAAATACAGGGTTTGTGGAACGAGCAGTACTTC.

This chain uses TRBV5-1 with TRBJ1-4; 7 bases agree with TRBD1. Germline V gives CDR1 SGHRS, CDR2 YFSETQ. Losses at the gene ends were 0 bases for V and 3 bases for J; bases not matched to a gene: 5. There are 16 residues in the CDR3. CDR3 sequence reads: CASSLDPRGANEKLFF. In DNA form, the CDR3 reads TGCGCCAGCAGCTTGGACCCCAGGGGGGCTAATGAAAAACTGTTTTTT.

This clone was observed once. The J gene is TRBJ1-1, the V gene TRBV5-6, with a tentative D call TRBD1 (5 bases). CDR1 is SGHDT and CDR2 is YYEEEE in the germline V gene. This CDR3 is built from 17 residues. The ends were cut back, 1 base at V and 3 bases at J, with 19 bases in the middle. The CDR3 here is CASSLITALLGDTEAFF. CDR3 coding DNA: TGTGCCAGCAGCTTGATCACAGCCTTATTAGGGGACACTGAAGCTTTCTTT.

The gene calls are TRBV25-1 and TRBJ1-6, with D possibly TRBD1 on 5 matching bases. The V end was cut by 6 bases, the J end by 7 bases, with 19 bases between. Germline assignment: CDR1 MGHDK and CDR2 SYGVNS. This CDR3 region has 16 residues. Here the CDR3 reads CASRDNGRRGNSPLHF. The CDR3 nucleotides read TGTGCCAGCAGGGACAACGGGCGGCGAGGAAATTCACCCCTCCACTTT. Full variable domain (missing parts from reference TRBV25-1 and TRBJ1-6): EADIYQTPRYLVIGTGKKITLECSQTMGHDKMYWYQQDPGMELHLIHYSYGVNSTEKGDLSSESTVSRIRTEHFPLTLESARPSHTSQYLCASRDNGRRGNSPLHFGNGTRLTVT.